The TCR beta chain under discussion was sequenced for a study of radiation and T cells in renal cell carcinoma. Study observations and caveats: From baseline, blood top tumor clonotypes peaked at 2 weeks post-radiation. Pretreatment tumor biopsies were lacking, so baseline clonotypes are unknown.

Data came from immunoSEQ multiplex PCR; TCRdb stores just in-frame clones and leaves some out. The sample lists 90,000 to 95,000 clones, 82% seen once, with less than 7% in the top ten. Specified time point: baseline pretreatment blood. The treatment was: 15 Gy SBRT to primary tumor, nephrectomy 4 weeks later. Serial blood draws occurred at baseline and 2 and 4 weeks post-SBRT. Details on this clone: No antigen is known for it.

The germline CDR1 and CDR2 sequences are MNHNY and SVGAGI (reference sequence). The CDR3 is 15 residues long. V lost 1 base to trimming and J lost 0 bases, with 8 bases between them. Sample: blood, taken from a patient whose treatment included radiotherapy and nephrectomy. This clonotype was sampled from a man aged 55-75 years with renal cell carcinoma. The chain employs TRBV6-6 and TRBJ2-3; D not certain. The CDR3 DNA follows: TGTGCCAGCAGTTACTTGACACCCAGCACAGATACGCAGTATTTT. Protein: CASSYLTPSTDTQYF.